This T cell receptor beta chain was observed in a study of regulatory T cells in long-lasting Graves disease. This clonotype was recorded a few times. Its antigen is unidentified. General study points: TRBV28, TRBJ1-2 and TRBJ2-5 were favored in persistent disease.

Investigators prepared the TCR beta libraries by applying iRepertoire HTBI primers and Arm-PCR of CDR3 regions. TCRdb reprocessed the multiplex PCR reads with MiXCR, giving one entry per CDR3 protein. This repertoire shows a few hundred thousand distinct CDR3 sequences, about 18% found once; its top ten account for 14%. This CDR3 region has 17 residues. Per the germline V gene, CDR1 is KGHSH and CDR2 is LQKENI. Trimming pared 3 bases from V and 7 bases from J, leaving 24 bases between. Time point denoted: newly diagnosed GD, antithyroid drugs for less than 3 months. The TCR library used RNA extracted from PBMCs. This same sample was also taken into another study, of T cells in Graves' hyperthyroidism and ophthalmopathy.

The sequence was collected from a woman in her twenties or thirties with Graves disease. The material was peripheral blood mononuclear cells (PBMCs), obtained at new diagnosis, from a patient treated with antithyroid drugs. V gene TRBV18 combines with J gene TRBJ1-2, with D tentatively TRBD1 (6 bases). The CDR3 bases are TGTGCCAGCTCACCGGCAGGCGTCGGGGGCGAAACGTTTGGCTACACCTTC. The encoded protein is CASSPAGVGGETFGYTF.